Below are 5 T cell receptor beta chains sequenced from a single sample in a study of cytomegalovirus exposure and HLA in healthy donors. 13 Jbeta primers and 60 Vbeta primers were used for the PCR. The protocol was immunoSEQ multiplex PCR, while the TCRdb copy is restricted to in-frame clones and leaves out a portion. The profile shows about 160,000 clones, approximately 80% of them singletons. Input material: PBMCs. The receptors shown here come from a boy aged 2-15 years in good health and CMV-seronegative.

V and J are TRBV27 and TRBJ1-1; 11 positions match TRBD1. The CDR3 loop spans 15 amino acids. The ends lost 2 bases at V and 4 bases at J; junction bases unmatched: 3. CDR1 and CDR2 (germline): MNHEY, SMNVEV (reference sequence). CDR3 loop: CASSLRGQGGTEAFF. CDR3 DNA sequence: TGTGCCAGCAGTTTACGGGGACAGGGGGGCACTGAAGCTTTCTTT.

The genes are TRBV6-1 and TRBJ2-5; D might be TRBD1 (6 bases). V lost 9 bases and J 7 bases, leaving 21 bases between the germline ends. Germline values: CDR1 MNHNS, CDR2 SASEGT. The CDR3 sequence is 14 residues long. CDR3: CASAQSTGRATQYF. CDR3 sequence (DNA): TGTGCCAGTGCCCAGTCGACAGGACGAGCGACCCAGTACTTC.

This chain links TRBV27 with TRBJ2-1; possible D gene TRBD2, 5 bases. The germline V and J ends were trimmed by 0 bases and 5 bases, with 20 bases remaining between them. Germline values: CDR1 MNHEY, CDR2 SMNVEV (reference sequence). CDR3 length equals 18 residues. CDR3 in amino acids: CASSLSLLVSGHHNEQFF. For the CDR3, the DNA is TGTGCCAGCAGTTTATCGTTACTAGTTTCTGGTCATCACAATGAGCAGTTCTTC.

The chain couples TRBV25-1 to TRBJ2-3, with 9 positions matching TRBD2. Trimming removed 5 bases from V and 2 bases from J; junction bases left unmatched: 5. Germline V gene sequence: CDR1 MGHDK, CDR2 SYGVNS. The CDR3 sequence is 15 residues long. DNA of the CDR3: TGTGCCAGCAGTAGTAGCGGGAGTTACACAGATACGCAGTATTTT. Residues: CASSSSGSYTDTQYF.

The gene calls are TRBV9 and TRBJ1-2, with TRBD1 identical over 11 bases. Germline-derived CDR1 and CDR2 are SGDLS and YYNGEE. The CDR3 loop spans 14 amino acids. The trim removed 4 bases at V and 7 bases at J, leaving 6 bases unmatched. The CDR3 spells CASSLGQGAGGYTF. DNA for the CDR3: TGTGCCAGCAGCCTAGGACAGGGGGCCGGTGGCTACACCTTC.